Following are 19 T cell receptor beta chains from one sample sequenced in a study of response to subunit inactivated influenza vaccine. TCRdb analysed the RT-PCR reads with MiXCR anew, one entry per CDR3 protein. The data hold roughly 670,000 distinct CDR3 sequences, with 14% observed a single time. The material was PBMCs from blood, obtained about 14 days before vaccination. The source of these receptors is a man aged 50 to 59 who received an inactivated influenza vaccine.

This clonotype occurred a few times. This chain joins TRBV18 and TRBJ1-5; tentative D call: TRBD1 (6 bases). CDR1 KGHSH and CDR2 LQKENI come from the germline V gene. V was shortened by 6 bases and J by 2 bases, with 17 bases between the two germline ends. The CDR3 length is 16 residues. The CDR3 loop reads CASSPNREWGNQPQHF. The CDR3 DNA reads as TGTGCCAGCTCCCCCAACAGGGAGTGGGGCAATCAGCCCCAGCATTTT.

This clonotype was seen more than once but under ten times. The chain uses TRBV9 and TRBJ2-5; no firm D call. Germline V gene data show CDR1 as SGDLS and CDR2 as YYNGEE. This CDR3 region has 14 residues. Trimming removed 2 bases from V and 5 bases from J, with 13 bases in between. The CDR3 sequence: CASSVQVTTETQYF. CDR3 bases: TGTGCCAGCAGCGTCCAGGTAACGACGGAGACCCAGTACTTC.

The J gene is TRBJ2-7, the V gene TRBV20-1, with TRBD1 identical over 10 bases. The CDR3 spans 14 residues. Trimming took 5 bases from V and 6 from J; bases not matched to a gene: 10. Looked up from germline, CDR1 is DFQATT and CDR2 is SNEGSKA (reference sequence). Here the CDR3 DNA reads TGCAGTGCTGGGACAGGGGCCTACCGCCTCGAGCAGTACTTC. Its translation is CSAGTGAYRLEQYF.

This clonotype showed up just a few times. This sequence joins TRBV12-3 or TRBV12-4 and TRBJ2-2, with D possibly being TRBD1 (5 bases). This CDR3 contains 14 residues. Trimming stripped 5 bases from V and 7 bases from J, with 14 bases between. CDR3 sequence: CASSPDTSGGELFF. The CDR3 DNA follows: TGTGCCAGCAGTCCGGACACCTCGGGCGGGGAGCTGTTTTTT.

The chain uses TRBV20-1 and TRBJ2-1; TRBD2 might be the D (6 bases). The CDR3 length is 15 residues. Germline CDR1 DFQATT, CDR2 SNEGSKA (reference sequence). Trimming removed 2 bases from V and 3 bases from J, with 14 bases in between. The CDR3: CSARRGGRYYNEQFF. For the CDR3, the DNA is TGCAGTGCTAGAAGGGGTGGGAGGTACTACAATGAGCAGTTCTTC.

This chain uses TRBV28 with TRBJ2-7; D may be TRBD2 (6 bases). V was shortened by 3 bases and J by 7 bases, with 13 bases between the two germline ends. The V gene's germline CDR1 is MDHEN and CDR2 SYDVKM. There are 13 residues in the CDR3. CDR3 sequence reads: CASSFGGVEEQYF. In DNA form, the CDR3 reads TGTGCCAGCAGTTTCGGCGGGGTGGAAGAGCAGTACTTC.

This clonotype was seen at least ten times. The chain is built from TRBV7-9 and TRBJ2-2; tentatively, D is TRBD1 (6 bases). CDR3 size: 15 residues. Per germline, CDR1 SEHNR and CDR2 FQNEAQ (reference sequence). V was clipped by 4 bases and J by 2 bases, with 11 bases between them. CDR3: CASSSGTTNTGELFF. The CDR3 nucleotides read TGTGCCAGCAGCTCCGGGACAACCAACACCGGGGAGCTGTTTTTT.

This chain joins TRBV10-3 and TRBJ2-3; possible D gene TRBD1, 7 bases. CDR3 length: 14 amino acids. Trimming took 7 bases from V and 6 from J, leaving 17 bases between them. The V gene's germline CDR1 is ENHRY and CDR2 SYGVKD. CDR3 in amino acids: CAITEGAYGDTQYF. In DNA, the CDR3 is TGTGCCATCACGGAGGGGGCCTACGGGGATACGCAGTATTTT.

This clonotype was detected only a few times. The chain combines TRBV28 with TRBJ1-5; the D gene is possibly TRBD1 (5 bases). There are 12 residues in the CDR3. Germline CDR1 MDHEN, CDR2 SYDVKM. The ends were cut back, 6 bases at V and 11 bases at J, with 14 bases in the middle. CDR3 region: CASSLTEGAQHF. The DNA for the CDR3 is TGTGCCAGCAGCCTGACAGAAGGGGCCCAGCATTTT.

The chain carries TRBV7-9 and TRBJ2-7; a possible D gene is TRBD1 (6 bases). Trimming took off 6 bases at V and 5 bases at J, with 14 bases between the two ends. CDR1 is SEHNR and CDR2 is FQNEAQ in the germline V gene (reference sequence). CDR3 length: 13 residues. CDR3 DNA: TGTGCCAGCAGTTCGACGCAGGGGCACGAGCAGTACTTC. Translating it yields CASSSTQGHEQYF.

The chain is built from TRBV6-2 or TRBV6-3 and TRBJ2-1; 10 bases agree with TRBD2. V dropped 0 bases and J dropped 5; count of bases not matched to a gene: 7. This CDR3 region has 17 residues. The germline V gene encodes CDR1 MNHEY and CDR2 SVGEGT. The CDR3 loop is CASSYSTRTSGNNEQFF. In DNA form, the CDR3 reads TGTGCCAGCAGTTACTCAACCCGGACTAGCGGCAACAATGAGCAGTTCTTC.

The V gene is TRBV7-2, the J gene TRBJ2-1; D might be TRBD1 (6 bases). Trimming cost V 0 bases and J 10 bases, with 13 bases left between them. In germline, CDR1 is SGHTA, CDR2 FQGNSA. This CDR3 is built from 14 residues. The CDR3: CASSLAAGTQEQFF. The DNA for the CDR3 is TGTGCCAGCAGCTTAGCGGCCGGGACACAGGAGCAGTTCTTC.

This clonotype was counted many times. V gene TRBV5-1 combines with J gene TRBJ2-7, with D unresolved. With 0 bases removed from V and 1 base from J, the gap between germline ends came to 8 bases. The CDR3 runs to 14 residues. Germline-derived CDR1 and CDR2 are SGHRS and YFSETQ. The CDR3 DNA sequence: TGCGCCAGCAGCTTGGAGCGAGGTTCCTACGAGCAGTACTTC. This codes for CASSLERGSYEQYF. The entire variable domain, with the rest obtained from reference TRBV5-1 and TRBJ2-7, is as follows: KAGVTQTPRYLIKTRGQQVTLSCSPISGHRSVSWYQQTPGQGLQFLFEYFSETQRNKGNFPGRFSGRQFSNSRSEMNVSTLELGDSALYLCASSLERGSYEQYFGPGTRLTVT.

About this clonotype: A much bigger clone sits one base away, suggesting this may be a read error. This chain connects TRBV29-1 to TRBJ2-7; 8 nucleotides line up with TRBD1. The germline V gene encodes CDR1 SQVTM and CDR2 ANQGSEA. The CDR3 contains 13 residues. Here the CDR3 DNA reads TGCAGCGTTGGACAGGGGAAGGCCTACGAGCAGGACTTC. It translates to CSVGQGKAYEQDF.

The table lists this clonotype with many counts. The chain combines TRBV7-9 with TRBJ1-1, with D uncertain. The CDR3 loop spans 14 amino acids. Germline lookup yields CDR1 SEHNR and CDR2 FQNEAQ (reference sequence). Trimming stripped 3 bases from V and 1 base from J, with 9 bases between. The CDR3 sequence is CASSFSPSNTEAFF. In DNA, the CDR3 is TGTGCCAGCAGCTTCTCCCCATCGAACACTGAAGCTTTCTTT.

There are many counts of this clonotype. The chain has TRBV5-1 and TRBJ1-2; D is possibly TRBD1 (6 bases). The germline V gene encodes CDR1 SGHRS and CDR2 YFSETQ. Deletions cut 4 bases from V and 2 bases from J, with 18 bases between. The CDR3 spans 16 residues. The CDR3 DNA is TGCGCCAGCAGCCCACGATCGACAGGAAACAACTATGGCTACACCTTC. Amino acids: CASSPRSTGNNYGYTF.

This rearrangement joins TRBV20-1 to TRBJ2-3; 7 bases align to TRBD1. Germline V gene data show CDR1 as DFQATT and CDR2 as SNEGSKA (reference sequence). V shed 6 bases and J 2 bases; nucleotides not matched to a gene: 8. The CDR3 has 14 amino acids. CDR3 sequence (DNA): TGCAGTGCGGAGGAGGACAGGTACACAGATACGCAGTATTTT. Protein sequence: CSAEEDRYTDTQYF.

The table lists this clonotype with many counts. CDR3 region: CASSFRLAVQDTQYF. The CDR3 DNA is TGCGCCAGCAGCTTCCGACTAGCGGTTCAAGATACGCAGTATTTT. V gene TRBV5-1 combines with J gene TRBJ2-3, with TRBD2 matching over 9 bases. With V trimmed by 2 bases and J by 5 bases, 6 bases remained unmatched. Germline lookup yields CDR1 SGHRS and CDR2 YFSETQ. CDR3 length: 15 amino acids.

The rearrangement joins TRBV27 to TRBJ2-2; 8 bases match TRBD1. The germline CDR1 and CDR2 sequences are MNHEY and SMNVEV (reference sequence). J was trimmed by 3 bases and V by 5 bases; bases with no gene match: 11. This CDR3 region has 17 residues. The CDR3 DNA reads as TGTGCCAGCAGTCCCTTGGACAGGGCAGTTGACACCGGGGAGCTGTTTTTT. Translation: CASSPLDRAVDTGELFF.